The 31 T cell receptor beta chains presented below share a single source sample, sequenced in a study of shared clonotypes between healthy human individuals. CD8 cells regarded as naive lacked CD45RO, were positively chosen for CCR7, and omitted terminally differentiated effector memory CD45RA+ cells. Measured with immunoSEQ multiplex PCR; TCRdb has only the in-frame clones, and not every one. The sample shows 2 million or so clones, over 85% of them seen only once. Sample: naive CD8+ T cells sorted from blood. The receptors derive from a man aged 18-30 years in good health.

V gene TRBV29-1 combines with J gene TRBJ2-7, with D perhaps assigned TRBD1 or TRBD2 (7 bases each). There are 15 residues in the CDR3. Germline CDR1 SQVTM, CDR2 ANQGSEA. V gave up 6 bases and J gave up 4 bases, with 22 bases separating them. CDR3 bases: TGCAGCGTGGTCCCAGGACAGGTGGGGGGGTACGAGCAGTACTTC. It encodes CSVVPGQVGGYEQYF.

The chain links TRBV13 to TRBJ2-4; D might be TRBD1 (7 bases). V was shortened by 4 bases and J by 6 bases, with 16 bases between the two germline ends. This CDR3 region has 15 residues. Germline values: CDR1 PRHDT, CDR2 FYEKMQ (reference sequence). CDR3 DNA sequence: TGTGCCAGCAGCTCCCTTGGACAGGAGGGAAACATTCAGTACTTC. This encodes CASSSLGQEGNIQYF. Full variable domain (rest looked up from reference TRBV13 and TRBJ2-4): AAGVIQSPRHLIKEKRETATLKCYPIPRHDTVYWYQQGPGQDPQFLISFYEKMQSDKGSIPDRFSAQQFSDYHSELNMSSLELGDSALYFCASSSLGQEGNIQYFGAGTRLSVL.

Comments on this clone: This sample includes further DNA sequences coding for the same CDR3. The rearrangement uses TRBV27 and TRBJ1-4; D perhaps matches TRBD1 (6 bases). Germline lookup yields CDR1 MNHEY and CDR2 SMNVEV (reference sequence). The CDR3 has 14 amino acids. The V end lost 6 bases, the J end lost 3 bases, and 11 bases lay between the germline ends. CDR3 in amino acids: CASSLGGANEKLFF. The CDR3 nucleotides are TGTGCCAGCAGCCTAGGGGGAGCTAATGAAAAACTGTTTTTT.

To note about this clone: Different DNA sequences within this sample yield the same CDR3. The chain carries TRBV5-4 and TRBJ2-7; unclear D gene. The V gene's germline CDR1 is SGHNT and CDR2 YYREEE (reference sequence). Between the trimmed V and J ends, which lost 2 bases and 6 bases, there was a span of 9 bases. The CDR3 length is 12 residues. The CDR3 sequence is CASSLGPLEQYF. CDR3 DNA: TGTGCCAGCAGCTTAGGCCCTCTCGAGCAGTACTTC.

This chain links TRBV5-6 with TRBJ2-7; tentatively, D is TRBD1 (6 bases). The V and J ends lost 4 bases and 3 bases respectively, with 14 bases between them. Germline CDR1 SGHDT, CDR2 YYEEEE. The CDR3 length is 14 residues. In DNA, the CDR3 is TGTGCCAGCAGCGAAACAGGGAATCGCTACGAGCAGTACTTC. It codes for CASSETGNRYEQYF. Together with reference TRBV5-6 and TRBJ2-7, the CDR3 gives the full variable domain: DAGVTQSPTHLIKTRGQQVTLRCSPKSGHDTVSWYQQALGQGPQFIFQYYEEEERQRGNFPDRFSGHQFPNYSSELNVNALLLGDSALYLCASSETGNRYEQYFGPGTRLTVT.

Notes on this clone: Within the sample, other DNA sequences also encode this same CDR3. The chain recombines TRBV11-2 with TRBJ2-7; unclear D gene. This CDR3 contains 12 residues. CDR1 and CDR2 (germline): SGHAT, FQNNGV. V was trimmed by 4 bases and J by 0 bases, leaving 4 bases between them. The CDR3 bases are TGTGCCAGCAGCTCCCTCTCCTACGAGCAGTACTTC. Amino acids: CASSSLSYEQYF.

Concerning this clone: This sample also contains other DNA sequences that code for the same CDR3. The rearrangement links TRBV7-9 to TRBJ2-7; D gene ambiguous. Germline CDR1 reads SEHNR; CDR2 reads FQNEAQ (reference sequence). The CDR3 is 13 residues long. Trimming removed 5 bases at V and 3 bases at J, with 11 bases between. CDR3 protein: CASSPPGFYEQYF. In nucleotides, the CDR3 is TGTGCCAGCAGCCCCCCGGGCTTCTACGAGCAGTACTTC.

The chain is built from TRBV7-2 and TRBJ1-2; TRBD1 matches 7 bases. J was trimmed by 5 bases and V by 4 bases; bases with no gene match: 13. The CDR3 length is 16 residues. CDR1 SGHTA and CDR2 FQGNSA come from the germline V gene. The CDR3 DNA follows: TGTGCCAGCAGCTCTGTTCGAATTCAGGGGGGTTATGGCTACACCTTC. Amino acid sequence: CASSSVRIQGGYGYTF.

V usage is TRBV6-4 and J usage is TRBJ2-1, with 15 bases matching TRBD2. The CDR3 extends over 18 amino acids. Per the germline V gene, CDR1 is MRHNA and CDR2 is SNTAGT. Unmatched junction bases numbered 9, after V lost 4 bases and J lost 5 bases. CDR3 DNA sequence: TGTGCCAGCAGTGGGTCGGGACTAGCGGGGGGCCCGAACAATGAGCAGTTCTTC. Translation gives CASSGSGLAGGPNNEQFF.

CDR3 protein: CASNQGQYSNQPQHF. The CDR3 nucleotides are TGTGCCAGTAACCAAGGACAGTATAGCAATCAGCCCCAGCATTTT. J is TRBJ1-5 and V is TRBV19; possibly TRBD1 for D (6 bases). Germline V CDR1 and CDR2: LNHDA, SQIVND (reference sequence). CDR3 length: 15 residues. V was cut by 7 bases and J by 0 bases, with 13 bases left in between.

This rearrangement joins TRBV6-1 to TRBJ2-5; possible D gene TRBD1, 6 bases. Trimming pared 2 bases from V and 3 bases from J, leaving 16 bases between. The germline gives CDR1 MNHNS, CDR2 SASEGT. This CDR3 has 16 residues. The CDR3: CASSEPLTGPEETQYF. The CDR3 DNA is TGTGCCAGCAGTGAACCCCTGACAGGACCCGAAGAGACCCAGTACTTC.

This chain uses TRBV4-3 with TRBJ2-7; 12 nucleotides align to TRBD2. CDR3 size: 16 residues. Germline trimming cut 3 bases from V and 0 bases from J; bases unmatched to any gene: 3. Germline-derived CDR1 and CDR2 are LGHNA and YSLEER. The CDR3, as DNA: TGCGCCAGCAGCCACCTAGCGGGAGGGAGCTCCTACGAGCAGTACTTC. Residues: CASSHLAGGSSYEQYF.

CDR3 amino acids: CASRFAEKLFF. CDR3 DNA: TGTGCCAGCAGATTTGCGGAAAAACTGTTTTTT. This rearrangement joins TRBV28 to TRBJ1-4; no clear D gene. The CDR3 spans 11 residues. In germline, CDR1 is MDHEN, CDR2 SYDVKM. V was shortened by 6 bases and J by 8 bases, with 7 bases between the two germline ends. The whole variable domain, filled in from reference TRBV28 and TRBJ1-4, reads DVKVTQSSRYLVKRTGEKVFLECVQDMDHENMFWYRQDPGLGLRLIYFSYDVKMKEKGDIPEGYSVSREKKERFSLILESASTNQTSMYLCASRFAEKLFFGSGTQLSVL.

The chain recombines TRBV2 with TRBJ2-5; D not certain. This CDR3 has 11 amino acids. The V and J ends lost 6 bases and 2 bases respectively, with 4 bases between them. Germline-derived CDR1 and CDR2 are SNHLY and FYNNEI. As DNA, the CDR3 is TGTGCCAGCAGACTACAAGAGACCCAGTACTTC. It yields the protein CASRLQETQYF.

The chain is built from TRBV29-1 and TRBJ2-5; possible D gene TRBD1, 8 bases. Per germline, CDR1 SQVTM and CDR2 ANQGSEA. This CDR3 contains 13 residues. Trimming removed 5 bases at V and 5 bases at J, with 15 bases between. The CDR3 loop reads CSVRTGREETQYF. The CDR3 DNA reads TGCAGCGTTCGGACAGGGAGGGAGGAGACCCAGTACTTC. The full variable domain, completed using reference TRBV29-1 and TRBJ2-5, is SAVISQKPSRDICQRGTSLTIQCQVDSQVTMMFWYRQQPGQSLTLIATANQGSEATYESGFVIDKFPISRPNLTFSTLTVSNMSPEDSSIYLCSVRTGREETQYFGPGTRLLVL.

V and J are TRBV7-9 and TRBJ2-5, with a tentative D call TRBD2 (5 bases). The V gene's germline CDR1 is SEHNR and CDR2 FQNEAQ (reference sequence). Trimming left V 7 bases short and J 1 base short, with 13 bases between. The CDR3 is 14 amino acids. CDR3 in amino acids: CASTGGSLQETQYF. The CDR3 DNA is TGTGCCAGCACAGGAGGCTCACTCCAAGAGACCCAGTACTTC.

The chain employs TRBV2 and TRBJ1-1, with D possibly matching TRBD1 (5 bases). V was shortened by 0 bases and J by 1 base, with 15 bases between the two germline ends. The CDR3 is made up of 17 amino acids. Germline assignment: CDR1 SNHLY and CDR2 FYNNEI. CDR3 nucleotide sequence: TGTGCCAGCAGTGAAGCCGGCAGGGAGTTTGGGAACACTGAAGCTTTCTTT. Residues: CASSEAGREFGNTEAFF.

The chain is built from TRBV27 and TRBJ2-7; TRBD2 aligns across 8 bases. V was pared by 5 bases and J by 4 bases, with 7 bases of the junction left unmatched. Germline values: CDR1 MNHEY, CDR2 SMNVEV (reference sequence). The CDR3 covers 14 residues. The CDR3 is CASSKWSSGYEQYF. The DNA of the CDR3 is TGTGCCAGCAGTAAGTGGTCTAGCGGGTACGAGCAGTACTTC.

The chain couples TRBV7-6 to TRBJ1-4, with unresolved D. This CDR3 is 16 amino acids long. V lost 5 bases and J 7 bases, leaving 20 bases between the germline ends. The germline V gene encodes CDR1 SGHVS and CDR2 FNYEAQ. CDR3 amino acids: CASSLYGSQGSEKLFF. The CDR3 DNA is TGTGCCAGCAGCCTCTACGGGAGCCAAGGGAGTGAAAAACTGTTTTTT. Drawing the rest from reference TRBV7-6 and TRBJ1-4, the complete variable domain is GAGVSQSPRYKVTKRGQDVALRCDPISGHVSLYWYRQALGQGPEFLTYFNYEAQQDKSGLPNDRFSAERPEGSISTLTIQRTEQRDSAMYRCASSLYGSQGSEKLFFGSGTQLSVL.

The chain carries TRBV4-3 and TRBJ2-7; a possible D gene is TRBD2 (6 bases). Germline CDR1 and CDR2: LGHNA and YSLEER. CDR3 length: 13 amino acids. Trimming pared 4 bases from V and 2 bases from J, leaving 9 bases between. DNA of the CDR3: TGCGCCAGCAGCCTTGGGAGGACCTACGAGCAGTACTTC. This translates into CASSLGRTYEQYF.

V and J are TRBV11-2 and TRBJ2-4, with D maybe TRBD1 (6 bases). The germline V and J ends were trimmed by 1 base and 10 bases, with 11 bases remaining between them. The CDR3 consists of 13 residues. CDR1 and CDR2 (germline): SGHAT, FQNNGV. CDR3 in DNA: TGTGCCAGCAGCTTAGGGGACCAGGGGATTCAGTACTTC. This encodes CASSLGDQGIQYF.

The V gene is TRBV6-6, the J gene TRBJ1-1; D unclear. The germline V gene has CDR1 MNHNY and CDR2 SVGAGI (reference sequence). With 4 bases removed from V and 2 bases from J, the gap between germline ends came to 11 bases. The CDR3 length is 14 residues. CDR3 bases: TGTGCCAGCAGTTCACAAGGACTTAACACTGAAGCTTTCTTT. It translates to CASSSQGLNTEAFF.

V and J are TRBV10-3 and TRBJ2-7; perhaps TRBD2 as D (6 bases). Germline CDR1 ENHRY, CDR2 SYGVKD. Deletions cut 2 bases from V and 2 bases from J, with 16 bases between. The CDR3 extends over 16 amino acids. CDR3 residues: CAISEAQEGLTYEQYF. Written as DNA, the CDR3 is TGTGCCATCAGTGAGGCCCAGGAGGGGCTAACCTACGAGCAGTACTTC.

The chain joins TRBV5-1 to TRBJ2-2, with TRBD2 as a possible D gene (5 bases). Per the germline V gene, CDR1 is SGHRS and CDR2 is YFSETQ. The CDR3 contains 15 residues. Trimming left V 3 bases short and J 0 bases short, with 9 bases between. CDR3 coding DNA: TGCGCCAGCAGCTCCCGGGATCCGAACACCGGGGAGCTGTTTTTT. This sequence encodes CASSSRDPNTGELFF.

The chain carries TRBV10-3 and TRBJ2-1, with 7 positions matching TRBD1. The V gene's germline CDR1 is ENHRY and CDR2 SYGVKD. There are 20 residues in the CDR3. Trimming took 5 bases from V and 0 from J; bases not matched to a gene: 19. The DNA of the CDR3 is TGTGCCATCAGTACGGATAATCTAACAGGGGCAGGGAGCTCCTACAATGAGCAGTTCTTC. Translated: CAISTDNLTGAGSSYNEQFF.

This chain joins TRBV28 and TRBJ2-5; TRBD1 matches at 7 bases. The CDR3 covers 14 residues. CDR1 and CDR2 from the germline V gene are MDHEN and SYDVKM. Trimming took 2 bases from V and 5 from J; bases not matched to a gene: 5. The CDR3 sequence: CASSLNRGRETQYF. CDR3 bases: TGTGCCAGCAGTTTAAACAGGGGTAGGGAGACCCAGTACTTC.

CDR3 amino acids: CASTDNLYNEQFF. The CDR3 DNA reads as TGTGCCAGCACCGACAACCTTTACAATGAGCAGTTCTTC. This chain links TRBV6-6 with TRBJ2-1; D is undetermined. Trimming pared 7 bases from V and 4 bases from J, leaving 11 bases between. The CDR3 has 13 residues. Germline CDR1 MNHNY, CDR2 SVGAGI (reference sequence).

This chain connects TRBV6-1 to TRBJ2-5, with D uncertain. This CDR3 is 15 amino acids long. Deletions cut 1 base from V and 0 bases from J, with 9 bases between. Germline loops: CDR1 MNHNS, CDR2 SASEGT. The CDR3 here is CASSEEIVYQETQYF. CDR3 nucleotides: TGTGCCAGCAGTGAAGAGATTGTTTACCAAGAGACCCAGTACTTC.

The chain joins TRBV19 to TRBJ1-1; 10 bases agree with TRBD1. The CDR3 contains 14 residues. The J segment lost 4 bases and the V segment lost 4 bases, leaving 3 bases of the junction unmatched. Germline CDR1 LNHDA, CDR2 SQIVND (reference sequence). CDR3 in DNA: TGTGCCAGTAGTAAGGACAGGGGGGTCACTGAAGCTTTCTTT. Translating it yields CASSKDRGVTEAFF.

The rearrangement uses TRBV27 and TRBJ2-1; possibly TRBD1 or TRBD2 for D (5 bases each). V lost 5 bases and J lost 8, with 16 bases in between. Germline lookup yields CDR1 MNHEY and CDR2 SMNVEV (reference sequence). CDR3 length: 14 residues. This chain's CDR3 is CASSRTAGGDEQFF. The CDR3 DNA reads as TGTGCCAGCAGTCGAACAGCTGGGGGTGATGAGCAGTTCTTC.

This chain connects TRBV2 to TRBJ2-7; tentatively, D is TRBD1 or TRBD2 (5 bases each). The CDR3 sequence is 12 residues long. V gave up 10 bases and J gave up 5 bases, with 15 bases separating them. Germline CDR1 is SNHLY and CDR2 is FYNNEI. CDR3 sequence reads: CATGRGDDEQYF. CDR3 coding DNA: TGTGCCACAGGGAGAGGGGACGACGAGCAGTACTTC.